This passage covers 4 T cell receptor beta chains from one sample sequenced in a study of blood T cell repertoires in COVID-19. The assay was immunoSEQ multiplex PCR, and TCRdb's table has in-frame clones only and misses some. The table has about 92,000 clones, roughly 85% seen once. Input material: peripheral blood. The receptors shown here come from a woman aged 60 to 75 with COVID-19, enrolled during active disease.

The rearrangement links TRBV6-5 to TRBJ1-2; TRBD1 matches at 8 bases. In germline, CDR1 is MNHEY, CDR2 SVGAGI. The CDR3 covers 15 residues. Germline trimming cut 5 bases from V and 3 bases from J; bases unmatched to any gene: 8. The CDR3 protein is CASSPGAGGDYGYTF. The CDR3 DNA sequence: TGTGCCAGCAGTCCGGGGGCAGGGGGCGACTATGGCTACACCTTC.

The chain couples TRBV6-6 to TRBJ1-4; 8 nucleotides agree with TRBD1. The CDR3 has 15 residues. Germline lookup yields CDR1 MNHNY and CDR2 SVGAGI (reference sequence). With 5 bases clipped from V and 6 bases from J, the junction kept 8 bases outside the gene matches. Here the CDR3 DNA reads TGTGCCAGCAGTCCCCCCCAGGGGGCAGATGAAAAACTGTTTTTT. Amino acid sequence: CASSPPQGADEKLFF.

The CDR3 DNA sequence: TGTGCCAGCAGCTTGTCAGGGTTAACCGGGGAGCTGTTTTTT. Translated: CASSLSGLTGELFF. This chain joins TRBV7-3 and TRBJ2-2, with TRBD1 as a possible D gene (5 bases). This CDR3 has 14 residues. V was shortened by 3 bases and J by 5 bases, with 10 bases between the two germline ends. Germline assignment: CDR1 SGHTA and CDR2 FQGTGA.

The chain uses TRBV11-3 and TRBJ1-1; D gene ambiguous. The germline CDR1 and CDR2 sequences are SGHNT and YENEEA. This CDR3 region has 13 residues. The germline V and J ends were trimmed by 5 bases and 2 bases, with 9 bases remaining between them. CDR3 sequence reads: CASSRTGNTEAFF. The CDR3 DNA follows: TGTGCCAGCAGCCGGACGGGAAACACTGAAGCTTTCTTT.